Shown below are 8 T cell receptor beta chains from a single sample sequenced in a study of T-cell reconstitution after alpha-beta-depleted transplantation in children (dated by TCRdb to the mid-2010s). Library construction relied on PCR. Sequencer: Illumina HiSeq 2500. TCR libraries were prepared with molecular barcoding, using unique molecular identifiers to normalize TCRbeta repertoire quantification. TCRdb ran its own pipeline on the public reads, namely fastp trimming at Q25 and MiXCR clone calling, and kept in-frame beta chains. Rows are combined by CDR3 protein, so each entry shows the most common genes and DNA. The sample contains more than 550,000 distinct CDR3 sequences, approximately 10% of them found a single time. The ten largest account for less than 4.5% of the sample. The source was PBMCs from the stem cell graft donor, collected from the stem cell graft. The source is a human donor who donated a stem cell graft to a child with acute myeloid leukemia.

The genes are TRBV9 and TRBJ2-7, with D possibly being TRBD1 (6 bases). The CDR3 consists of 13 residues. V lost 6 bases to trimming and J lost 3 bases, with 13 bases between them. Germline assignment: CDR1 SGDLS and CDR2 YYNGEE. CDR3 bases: TGTGCCAGCACCCCCAGGGGATTCTACGAGCAGTACTTC. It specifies CASTPRGFYEQYF. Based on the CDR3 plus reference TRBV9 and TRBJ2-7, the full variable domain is DSGVTQTPKHLITATGQRVTLRCSPRSGDLSVYWYQQSLDQGLQFLIQYYNGEERAKGNILERFSAQQFPDLHSELNLSSLELGDSALYFCASTPRGFYEQYFGPGTRLTVT.

CDR3: CSARPGQVAGEKLFF. In DNA form, the CDR3 reads TGCAGTGCTAGACCCGGACAGGTGGCGGGTGAAAAACTGTTTTTT. The chain carries TRBV20-1 and TRBJ1-4, with 7 bases matching TRBD1. Trimming at V came to 2 bases and at J to 7 bases, leaving 10 bases not matched to a gene. Germline assignment: CDR1 DFQATT and CDR2 SNEGSKA (reference sequence). The CDR3 loop spans 15 amino acids.

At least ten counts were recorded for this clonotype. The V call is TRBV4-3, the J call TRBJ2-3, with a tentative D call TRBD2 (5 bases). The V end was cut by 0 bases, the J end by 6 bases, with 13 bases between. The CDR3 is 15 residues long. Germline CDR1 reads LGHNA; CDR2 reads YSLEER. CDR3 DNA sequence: TGCGCCAGCAGCCAAGATCAGGCTAGCCGCGATACGCAGTATTTT. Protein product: CASSQDQASRDTQYF.

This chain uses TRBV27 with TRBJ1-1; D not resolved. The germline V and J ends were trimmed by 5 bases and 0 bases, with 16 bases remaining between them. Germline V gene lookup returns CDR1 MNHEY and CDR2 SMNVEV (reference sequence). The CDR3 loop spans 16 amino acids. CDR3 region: CASSPVGAVVNTEAFF. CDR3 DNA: TGTGCCAGCAGTCCCGTCGGAGCCGTCGTGAACACTGAAGCTTTCTTT.

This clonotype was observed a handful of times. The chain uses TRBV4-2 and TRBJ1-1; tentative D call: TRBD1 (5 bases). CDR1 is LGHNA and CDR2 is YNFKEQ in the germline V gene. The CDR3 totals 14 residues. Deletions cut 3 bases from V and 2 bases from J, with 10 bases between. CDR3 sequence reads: CASSQDGANTEAFF. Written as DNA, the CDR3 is TGTGCCAGCAGCCAGGACGGGGCTAACACTGAAGCTTTCTTT.

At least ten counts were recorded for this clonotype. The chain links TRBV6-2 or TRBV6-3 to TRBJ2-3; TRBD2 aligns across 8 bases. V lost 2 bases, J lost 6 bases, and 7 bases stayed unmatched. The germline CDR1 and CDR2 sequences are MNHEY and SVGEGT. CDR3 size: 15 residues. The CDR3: CASSYGREDLDTQYF. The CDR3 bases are TGTGCCAGCAGTTACGGGCGGGAGGACCTGGATACGCAGTATTTT.

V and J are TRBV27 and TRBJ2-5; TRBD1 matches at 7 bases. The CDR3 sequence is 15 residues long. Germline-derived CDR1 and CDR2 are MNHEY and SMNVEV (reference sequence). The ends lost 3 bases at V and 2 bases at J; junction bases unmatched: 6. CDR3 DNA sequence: TGTGCCAGCAGTTTGGCCGGGACAGAGCAAGAGACCCAGTACTTC. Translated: CASSLAGTEQETQYF.

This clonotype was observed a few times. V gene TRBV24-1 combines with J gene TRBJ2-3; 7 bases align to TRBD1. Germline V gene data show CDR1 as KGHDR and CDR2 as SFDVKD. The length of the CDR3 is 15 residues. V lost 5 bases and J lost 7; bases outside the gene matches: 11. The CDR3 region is CATSGPTGIVNTQYF. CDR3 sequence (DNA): TGTGCCACCAGTGGTCCGACAGGGATCGTGAATACGCAGTATTTT.